This T cell receptor beta chain was retrieved from a study of T cells in Graves' hyperthyroidism and ophthalmopathy. Overall study context: Peripheral blood was acquired at first diagnosis, ahead of any therapy whatsoever.

The patients, who ranged from 18 to 65 in age, presented with newly diagnosed hyperthyroidism lasting under 2 months. Uncontrolled infection, other autoimmune disease, pregnancy and lactation each barred patients from inclusion. Diagnosis rested on symptoms, serum thyroxine and TRAb, thyroid ultrasound, and orbital computed tomography. RNA transcripts yielded amplified TCR beta CDR3 regions. TCR CDR3 underwent first-round RT-PCR with the HTBI primer set. TCRdb recomputed calls from the multiplex PCR reads with MiXCR, one row per CDR3 protein. The sample holds about 350,000 distinct CDR3 sequences; more than 11% are singletons and the top ten take 20% to 25%. This CDR3 is built from 16 residues. With 6 bases removed from V and 0 bases from J, the gap between germline ends came to 15 bases.

The chain uses TRBV12-3 or TRBV12-4 and TRBJ1-3, with D perhaps matching TRBD1 (6 bases). Sequenced input: blood. The TCR comes from a woman aged 30 to 39 with Graves' hyperthyroidism. As DNA, the CDR3 is TGTGCCAGCAGCTACGACAGGTCCCTCTCTGGAAACACCATATATTTT. Protein sequence: CASSYDRSLSGNTIYF.